This T cell receptor (beta chain) was sequenced for a study of blood T cell repertoires in COVID-19. Germline assignment: CDR1 LNHDA and CDR2 SQIVND (reference sequence). V dropped 3 bases and J dropped 1 base, with 10 bases sitting between them. CDR3 size: 15 residues. Profiled with immunoSEQ multiplex PCR; TCRdb holds only in-frame clones, not every one. This sample has around 72,000 clones, with around 78% found just once. The sequenced sample consisted of peripheral blood. V and J are TRBV19 and TRBJ1-5; D remains unclear. The origin of this receptor is a woman of 80 years or more with acute or convalescent COVID-19. CDR3 protein: CASSIGVGSNQPQHF. Here the CDR3 DNA reads TGTGCCAGTAGTATCGGGGTAGGAAGCAATCAGCCCCAGCATTTT.